The present TCR beta chain was sequenced within a study of T-cell reconstitution after alpha-beta-depleted transplantation in children. During its preparation, the TCRbeta library received unique molecular identifiers. One entry per CDR3 protein results from TCRdb running MiXCR on the PCR reads. The sample lists 400,000 to 500,000 distinct CDR3 sequences, 11% seen once, with approximately 5% in the top ten. Only a few counts were recorded for this clonotype. The germline gives CDR1 DFQATT, CDR2 SNEGSKA (reference sequence). CDR3 size: 15 residues. Trimming removed 0 bases from V and 5 bases from J; junction bases left unmatched: 4.

This TCR was recovered from a human donor who donated a stem cell graft to a child with acute myeloid leukemia. Source: PBMCs from the stem cell graft donor, taken from the stem cell graft. This chain links TRBV20-1 with TRBJ1-6, with TRBD1 matching over 7 bases. The CDR3 coding sequence is TGCAGTGCTAGAGATCCGGACAGGAATAATTCACCCCTCCACTTT. It encodes CSARDPDRNNSPLHF.